The rows below give T cell receptor beta chains drawn from one sample of a study of T-cell memory formation after mild COVID-19. MiXCR, run by TCRdb on the 5' RACE reads, gives a single entry per CDR3 protein. The table includes about 210,000 distinct CDR3 sequences, about 27% detected once. Material for sequencing was PBMCs or a T cell subset sorted from them (not recorded which). The source of these receptors is an adult woman who had mild COVID-19 (a few samples of this study predate the infection). Cell type and time point are not known. Both conserved end residues are part of each CDR3. Fields, in order: D gene, J gene, V gene, clone size, CDR3 length, CDR3 DNA, CDR3 protein. D genes are given only for firm matches. Clone size appears in some rows only: once, few, many, or a class for an expanded clone.

d_gene: .
j_gene: TRBJ2-7
v_gene: TRBV3-1
abundance: few
len: 13
CDR3nt: TGTGCCAGCAGCCCCCGAGGAGGTTCCGAGCAGTACTTC
CDR3aa: CASSPRGGSEQYF

d_gene: .
j_gene: TRBJ2-1
v_gene: TRBV12-3/TRBV12-4
abundance: few
len: 16
CDR3nt: TGTGCCAGCACCCCTTGGGGGGCTAACCCCCTCGGGGAGCAGTTCTTC
CDR3aa: CASTPWGANPLGEQFF

d_gene: .
j_gene: TRBJ1-1
v_gene: TRBV18
abundance: few
len: 15
CDR3nt: TGTGCCAGCTCACCGGACCGACAGGTCAACACTGAAGCTTTCTTT
CDR3aa: CASSPDRQVNTEAFF

d_gene: .
j_gene: TRBJ2-1
v_gene: TRBV27
abundance: .
len: 13
CDR3nt: TGTGCCAGCAGTTTTACGCCGAACAATGAGCAGTTCTTC
CDR3aa: CASSFTPNNEQFF

d_gene: .
j_gene: TRBJ1-1
v_gene: TRBV5-1
abundance: .
len: 14
CDR3nt: TGCGCCAGCAGCTTGGATGGGGACAAACTTGAAGCTTTCTTT
CDR3aa: CASSLDGDKLEAFF

d_gene: .
j_gene: TRBJ2-7
v_gene: TRBV3-1
abundance: few
len: 15
CDR3nt: TGTGCCAGCAGCCAAGAGGCAGGTAGCTCCTACGAGCAGTACTTC
CDR3aa: CASSQEAGSSYEQYF

d_gene: TRBD1
j_gene: TRBJ1-2
v_gene: TRBV5-1
abundance: .
len: 14
CDR3nt: TGCGCCAGCAGCCCGGGGACAGGGGATTATGGCTACACCTTC
CDR3aa: CASSPGTGDYGYTF

d_gene: TRBD2
j_gene: TRBJ2-7
v_gene: TRBV7-2
abundance: few
len: 16
CDR3nt: TGTGCCAGCAGCCCCTGGGGACTAGCGGGAGGGGGCGAGCAGTACTTC
CDR3aa: CASSPWGLAGGGEQYF

d_gene: .
j_gene: TRBJ1-1
v_gene: TRBV3-1
abundance: .
len: 14
CDR3nt: TGTGCCAGCAGCGACGGTGTGGGTACCACTGAAGCTTTCTTT
CDR3aa: CASSDGVGTTEAFF

d_gene: .
j_gene: TRBJ2-7
v_gene: TRBV29-1
abundance: .
len: 14
CDR3nt: TGCAGCGTTGAAGATAGTCAGGGGTATTACGAGCAGTACTTC
CDR3aa: CSVEDSQGYYEQYF

d_gene: .
j_gene: TRBJ1-2
v_gene: TRBV6-5
abundance: .
len: 15
CDR3nt: TGTGCCAGCAGTTACTCGAGGTGGGGAGACTATGGCTACACCTTC
CDR3aa: CASSYSRWGDYGYTF

d_gene: TRBD2
j_gene: TRBJ2-5
v_gene: TRBV7-2
abundance: .
len: 13
CDR3nt: TGTGCCAGCAGGTTTAGCGGGGGAGAGACCCAGTACTTC
CDR3aa: CASRFSGGETQYF

d_gene: .
j_gene: TRBJ2-7
v_gene: TRBV7-2
abundance: few
len: 15
CDR3nt: TGTGCCAGCAGAGGGGGGGGAGGATTCGGGTACGAGCAGTACTTC
CDR3aa: CASRGGGGFGYEQYF

d_gene: .
j_gene: TRBJ2-1
v_gene: TRBV4-3
abundance: .
len: 15
CDR3nt: TGCGCCAGCAGCCAAGATGCTCGGGACACCAATGAGCAGTTCTTC
CDR3aa: CASSQDARDTNEQFF

d_gene: .
j_gene: TRBJ2-5
v_gene: TRBV5-1
abundance: few
len: 15
CDR3nt: TGCGCCAGCAGCTTGGGCGGGGCCTTACAAGAGACCCAGTACTTC
CDR3aa: CASSLGGALQETQYF

d_gene: TRBD1
j_gene: TRBJ2-7
v_gene: TRBV30
abundance: .
len: 15
CDR3nt: TGTGCCTCCACACCGGACAGGGGGTTTTCCTACGAGCAGTACTTC
CDR3aa: CASTPDRGFSYEQYF

d_gene: .
j_gene: TRBJ2-7
v_gene: TRBV7-9
abundance: few
len: 15
CDR3nt: TGTGCCAGCAGCTCCCAGGACAGAAGCTCCTACGAGCAGTACTTC
CDR3aa: CASSSQDRSSYEQYF

d_gene: TRBD2
j_gene: TRBJ2-1
v_gene: TRBV15
abundance: few
len: 15
CDR3nt: TGTGCCACCAGCGGAGGGACTAGCGGTTACAATGAGCAGTTCTTC
CDR3aa: CATSGGTSGYNEQFF

d_gene: .
j_gene: TRBJ1-1
v_gene: TRBV3-1
abundance: few
len: 15
CDR3nt: TGTGCCAGCAGCCCTTGGGCGGGCACGGGCACTGAAGCTTTCTTT
CDR3aa: CASSPWAGTGTEAFF

d_gene: .
j_gene: TRBJ2-3
v_gene: TRBV6-1
abundance: few
len: 12
CDR3nt: TGTGCCAGCAGTGTCTCTACAGATACGCAGTATTTT
CDR3aa: CASSVSTDTQYF

d_gene: .
j_gene: TRBJ2-3
v_gene: TRBV12-3/TRBV12-4
abundance: .
len: 13
CDR3nt: TGTGCCAGCAGGTGGAGGGCTACAGATACGCAGTATTTT
CDR3aa: CASRWRATDTQYF

d_gene: .
j_gene: TRBJ2-5
v_gene: TRBV14
abundance: .
len: 11
CDR3nt: TGTGCCAGCAGCCGGCCGGCGGTTCAGTACTTC
CDR3aa: CASSRPAVQYF

d_gene: .
j_gene: TRBJ2-3
v_gene: TRBV4-1
abundance: .
len: 15
CDR3nt: TGCGCCAGCAGCCAAAACAGGGTTCCCACAGATACGCAGTATTTT
CDR3aa: CASSQNRVPTDTQYF

d_gene: .
j_gene: TRBJ2-7
v_gene: TRBV4-1
abundance: few
len: 17
CDR3nt: TGCGCCAGCAGCCAGGCCCTGAAGGGGGGGCGTCGACGCGAGCAGTACTTC
CDR3aa: CASSQALKGGRRREQYF

d_gene: .
j_gene: TRBJ2-7
v_gene: TRBV15
abundance: many
len: 14
CDR3nt: TGTGCCACCAGCAGAGATAAGTTTCTCGACGAGCAGTACTTC
CDR3aa: CATSRDKFLDEQYF